This T cell receptor beta chain comes out of a study of blood T cell repertoires in COVID-19. Turning to the study itself: PBMCs, B-cell-depleted T cells, or T cells were the source of the cDNA or gDNA that made up the material.

Repertoires were generated with immunoSEQ multiplex PCR, while TCRdb's copy carries only in-frame clones and drops some. The sample includes some 300,000 clones, 85% to 90% of them seen just once. Recovered status applied to Cohort 3 donors who had two consecutive negative PCRs. It also applied to those with clearance or with symptom resolution. CDR3 length: 13 residues. CDR1 and CDR2 from the germline V gene are LGHDT and YNNKEL (reference sequence). V was cut by 2 bases and J by 7 bases, with 8 bases left in between. V gene TRBV3-1 (or the pseudogene TRBV3-2) combines with J gene TRBJ2-2; a weak D match, TRBD1 (5 bases). The origin of this receptor is a man aged 25 to 40 who had recovered from COVID-19. The sample consisted of PBMCs or T cells enriched from blood (not recorded which). CDR3 amino acids: CASSQKGIGELFF. The CDR3 DNA reads as TGTGCCAGCAGCCAAAAGGGGATCGGGGAGCTGTTTTTT.